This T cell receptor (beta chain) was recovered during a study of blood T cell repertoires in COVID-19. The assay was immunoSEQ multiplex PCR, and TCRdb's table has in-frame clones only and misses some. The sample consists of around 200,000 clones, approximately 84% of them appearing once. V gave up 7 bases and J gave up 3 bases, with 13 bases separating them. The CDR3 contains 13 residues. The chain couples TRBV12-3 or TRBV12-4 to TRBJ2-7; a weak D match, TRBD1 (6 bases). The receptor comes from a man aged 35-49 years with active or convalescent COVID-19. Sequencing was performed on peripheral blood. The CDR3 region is CASNIGQSYEQYF. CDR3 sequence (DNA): TGTGCCAGCAACATCGGACAGAGCTACGAGCAGTACTTC.